This T cell receptor (beta chain) was recovered during a study of lymphopenia after photon versus proton radiotherapy. Findings and caveats of the study: Post-nadir diversity loss with photons came from oligoclonal expansion, particularly CD8+ Temra cells. Larger post-nadir TCR diversity loss correlated inversely with survival in deceased patients. Relative stability marked proton patients; photon patients lost diversity and naive cells.

The V end was cut by 2 bases, the J end by 9 bases, with 11 bases between. CDR1 and CDR2 from the germline V gene are MRHNA and SNTAGT. The CDR3 spans 13 residues. Method: immunoSEQ multiplex PCR; TCRdb's copy keeps in-frame clones and lacks some. In the table there are approximately 150,000 clones, 70% to 90% of which are singletons. Of note for this clone: Antigen: not known.

Sequences were derived from peripheral blood, sampled from a patient treated with photon-based radiotherapy. The receptor was isolated from a man aged 50 to 59 with gastric cancer. J is TRBJ2-1 and V is TRBV6-4; D not resolved. The CDR3: CASSDPPLSEQFF. The DNA of the CDR3 is TGTGCCAGCAGTGACCCCCCCTTGAGTGAGCAGTTCTTC.